The 19 T cell receptor beta chains below were found in one sample sequenced in a study of blood T cell repertoires in COVID-19 (dated by TCRdb to 2020 to 2022). Library prep was done by the immunoSEQ multiplex PCR assay. TCRdb retrieved this table from immuneACCESS and kept in-frame rearrangements only. Not all clones are present; in checked studies, unresolved V genes account for under half, and no reason is known for the remainder. This sample gives some 140,000 clones in total; around 77% of them show up just once. The top ten hold 10% to 12% of the sample. Input material: peripheral blood. The receptors come from a human donor in a cohort sampled during active COVID-19.

The chain couples TRBV5-1 to TRBJ1-1; 8 bases are a match to TRBD1. CDR1 is SGHRS and CDR2 is YFSETQ in the germline V gene. V shed 3 bases and J 4 bases; nucleotides not matched to a gene: 8. This CDR3 is built from 15 residues. CDR3 amino acids: CASSYSGTGSTEAFF. CDR3 coding DNA: TGCGCCAGCAGCTATTCCGGGACAGGTTCCACTGAAGCTTTCTTT. The variable domain in full, with the rest retrieved from reference TRBV5-1 and TRBJ1-1, is KAGVTQTPRYLIKTRGQQVTLSCSPISGHRSVSWYQQTPGQGLQFLFEYFSETQRNKGNFPGRFSGRQFSNSRSEMNVSTLELGDSALYLCASSYSGTGSTEAFFGQGTRLTVV.

V usage is TRBV11-2 and J usage is TRBJ1-1; maybe TRBD1 (6 bases). Between the trimmed V and J ends, which lost 2 bases and 0 bases, there was a span of 10 bases. CDR3 length equals 15 residues. CDR1 is SGHAT, CDR2 FQNNGV, per germline. The CDR3 DNA reads as TGTGCCAGCAGCTTAACAGGGCTCATGAACACTGAAGCTTTCTTT. This codes for CASSLTGLMNTEAFF.

This rearrangement joins TRBV18 to TRBJ2-7, with TRBD1 identical over 7 bases. With 5 bases clipped from V and 4 bases from J, the junction kept 5 bases outside the gene matches. Per germline, CDR1 KGHSH and CDR2 LQKENI. The CDR3 is 13 amino acids. CDR3 nucleotides: TGTGCCAGCTCAGCGGACAGGTGGTACGAGCAGTACTTC. This encodes CASSADRWYEQYF.

The chain has TRBV11-2 and TRBJ2-5, with 8 bases lining up with TRBD1. The CDR3 extends over 15 amino acids. Germline CDR1 and CDR2: SGHAT and FQNNGV. With V trimmed by 5 bases and J by 5 bases, 10 bases remained unmatched. CDR3 bases: TGTGCCAGCAGCCCAATCAGGGGGCAAGGGGAGACCCAGTACTTC. Amino acid sequence: CASSPIRGQGETQYF.

The rearrangement links TRBV27 to TRBJ2-6, with a weak D call TRBD2 (6 bases). This CDR3 comprises 14 residues. Trimming removed 10 bases at V and 0 bases at J, with 10 bases between. The V gene's germline CDR1 is MNHEY and CDR2 SMNVEV (reference sequence). CDR3 amino acids: CATKAGSGANVLTF. CDR3 DNA: TGTGCCACCAAAGCGGGCTCTGGGGCCAACGTCCTGACTTTC. Full variable domain (missing parts from reference TRBV27 and TRBJ2-6): EAQVTQNPRYLITVTGKKLTVTCSQNMNHEYMSWYRQDPGLGLRQIYYSMNVEVTDKGDVPEGYKVSRKEKRNFPLILESPSPNQTSLYFCATKAGSGANVLTFGAGSRLTVL.

V usage is TRBV25-1 and J usage is TRBJ1-2; no firm D call. This CDR3 has 16 amino acids. V gave up 2 bases and J gave up 4 bases, with 17 bases separating them. Germline assignment: CDR1 MGHDK and CDR2 SYGVNS. The CDR3 DNA is TGTGCCAGCAGTGAAGTAACAGCCGTTAACTCCTATGGCTACACCTTC. Protein sequence: CASSEVTAVNSYGYTF.

The chain recombines TRBV7-9 with TRBJ1-1, with D possibly being TRBD1 (5 bases). The CDR3 is made up of 14 amino acids. Trimming took off 0 bases at V and 2 bases at J, with 7 bases between the two ends. Germline V CDR1 and CDR2: SEHNR, FQNEAQ (reference sequence). The DNA for the CDR3 is TGTGCCAGCAGCTTAGCGCAGGGTAACACTGAAGCTTTCTTT. Its translation: CASSLAQGNTEAFF.

V and J are TRBV2 and TRBJ2-7; TRBD1 matches at 8 bases. CDR1 is SNHLY, CDR2 FYNNEI, per germline. The CDR3 consists of 12 residues. J gave up 9 bases and V 6 bases, and 7 bases lay outside the gene matches. The CDR3 spells CASRRQGLTQYF. The CDR3 nucleotides read TGTGCCAGCAGGCGACAGGGGTTAACGCAGTACTTC.

The chain carries TRBV27 and TRBJ2-2, with D tentatively TRBD1 (5 bases). Trimming cost V 6 bases and J 13 bases, with 21 bases left between them. This CDR3 is 14 amino acids long. Germline V gives CDR1 MNHEY, CDR2 SMNVEV (reference sequence). CDR3 loop: CASSQGPTQGALFF. CDR3 nucleotides: TGTGCCAGCAGCCAAGGACCCACCCAGGGCGCGCTGTTTTTT.

This chain uses TRBV18 with TRBJ2-1; maybe TRBD2 (7 bases). The CDR3 spans 16 residues. V lost 6 bases, J lost 4 bases, and 19 bases lay in between. Germline-derived CDR1 and CDR2 are KGHSH and LQKENI. CDR3 in DNA: TGTGCCAGCTCCACCTTGCAAGGGGGGGCTTACAATGAGCAGTTCTTC. Its protein product is CASSTLQGGAYNEQFF.

The V gene is TRBV30, the J gene TRBJ1-3, with 7 positions matching TRBD1. This CDR3 region has 15 residues. The germline CDR1 and CDR2 sequences are GTSNPN and SVGIG (reference sequence). The V and J ends lost 2 bases and 2 bases, in that order; junction bases with no gene match: 6. The CDR3 spells CAWSRTGTAGNTIYF. Written as DNA, the CDR3 is TGTGCCTGGAGTCGTACGGGGACAGCTGGAAACACCATATATTTT.

This clone has just a few counts. The gene calls are TRBV4-2 and TRBJ1-5; D is perhaps TRBD1 (5 bases). CDR3 length: 13 residues. Germline-derived CDR1 and CDR2 are LGHNA and YNFKEQ. Trimming left V 4 bases short and J 12 bases short, with 16 bases between. CDR3 DNA sequence: TGTGCCAGCAGCCCTTCGGGGGAAAACTACCAGCATTTT. This gives the protein CASSPSGENYQHF.

This clone was recorded a few times. The chain couples TRBV5-1 to TRBJ2-1; 12 nucleotides align to TRBD2. The CDR3 totals 16 residues. Germline trimming cut 5 bases from V and 6 bases from J; bases unmatched to any gene: 9. Germline CDR1 and CDR2: SGHRS and YFSETQ. CDR3 in amino acids: CASRRLAGGPTNEQFF. The DNA for the CDR3 is TGCGCCAGCAGGCGTCTAGCGGGGGGGCCCACCAATGAGCAGTTCTTC.

The chain couples TRBV27 to TRBJ1-1; D ambiguous. Germline-derived CDR1 and CDR2 are MNHEY and SMNVEV (reference sequence). The V end was cut by 6 bases, the J end by 1 base, with 9 bases between. CDR3 length: 13 residues. The CDR3 DNA reads TGTGCCAGCAGACTAAATCAGAACACTGAAGCTTTCTTT. Its translation is CASRLNQNTEAFF.

This chain uses TRBV20-1 with TRBJ2-2, with 8 bases identical to TRBD2. This CDR3 is built from 15 residues. Germline trimming cut 3 bases from V and 4 bases from J; bases unmatched to any gene: 7. CDR1 is DFQATT, CDR2 SNEGSKA, per germline (reference sequence). CDR3: CSASKAGVFTGELFF. CDR3 coding DNA: TGCAGTGCTAGTAAAGCGGGGGTCTTCACCGGGGAGCTGTTTTTT.

This chain joins TRBV20-1 and TRBJ2-3; the match to TRBD2 covers 9 bases. V lost 3 bases and J lost 3; bases outside the gene matches: 7. The V gene's germline CDR1 is DFQATT and CDR2 SNEGSKA (reference sequence). This CDR3 region has 15 residues. The CDR3: CSASGRGGRTDTQYF. CDR3 nucleotide sequence: TGCAGTGCTAGTGGGCGGGGGGGCAGGACAGATACGCAGTATTTT.

This clone was observed once. This chain connects TRBV6-5 to TRBJ2-7; TRBD1 is a possible D gene (6 bases). V was shortened by 5 bases and J by 6 bases, with 17 bases between the two germline ends. The CDR3 is 14 residues long. The germline V gene encodes CDR1 MNHEY and CDR2 SVGAGI. CDR3 in DNA: TGTGCCAGCAGTCCAAAACAAACAGGGTTCGAGCAGTACTTC. It encodes CASSPKQTGFEQYF.

In nucleotides, the CDR3 is TGCAGTGCTAGACCCCGGGAGACCCAGTACTTC. Protein sequence: CSARPRETQYF. The chain joins TRBV20-1 to TRBJ2-5; D remains unclear. CDR3 length: 11 amino acids. V shed 2 bases and J shed 5 bases, with 6 bases lying between them. Germline values: CDR1 DFQATT, CDR2 SNEGSKA (reference sequence).

CDR3 coding DNA: TGTGCCAGCAGATTTAACGAGGGACAGCACTACGAGCAGTACTTC. Translated: CASRFNEGQHYEQYF. This chain uses TRBV6-4 with TRBJ2-7; TRBD1 aligns across 7 bases. With 6 bases clipped from V and 3 bases from J, the junction kept 11 bases outside the gene matches. Germline loops: CDR1 MRHNA, CDR2 SNTAGT. The length of the CDR3 is 15 residues.